What follows is one T cell receptor beta chain and its context. This clonotype was found a few times. This receptor's antigen is unknown. The input lacks base qualities; no much larger clone sits a single base away. Library creation used 5' RACE. The data were produced on an Illumina HiSeq 2500. A second roughly 7 to 11 cycle PCR used a sample-barcoded 5' primer and a J-beta primer mix. Each TCR beta cDNA molecule received a unique molecular identifier from a template-switch 5' adaptor carrying 12 random nucleotides. Each sample yielded at least 2.5 million CDR3-containing paired-end reads. The Mint cDNA synthesis kit, primed by a TRBC-specific oligonucleotide, was used to synthesize first-strand cDNA from all RNA. Following uracil-DNA glycosylase treatment, a first 18-cycle PCR with universal primers M1SS and BC2_uni_R was performed on all cDNA. Under the source paper's analysis protocol: For normalization, 1 million high-quality reads, each with a distinct molecular identifier, were randomly selected from each sample. Reads with shared molecular identifiers were discarded instead of being binned into consensus sequences. MiTCR, with a Q25 quality threshold and the strictest error-elimination algorithm, was used for CDR3 identification, clonotype clustering and error correction. Lower-bound total TCR beta diversity was estimated with a nonparametric unseen species model using Euler transformation. TCRdb reran the public reads through fastp at Q25 and MiXCR, keeping productive beta chains. Under each unique CDR3 protein, matching rows form one entry showing the most common genes and DNA. TCRdb, rather than the study authors, made the V and J calls. This sample lists some 780,000 distinct CDR3 sequences; roughly three fifths were detected once. The top ten hold roughly 25% of the sample.

The data are from a study of blood T cells in healthy people across ages (dated by TCRdb to between 2014 and 2017). Concerning the study at large: Template switching captured roughly one uniquely barcoded TCR beta cDNA molecule per two T cells in model experiments. To track age-related changes in TCR beta repertoire diversity, the study relied on deep sequencing normalized with unique cDNA molecular identifiers. The donors were split into four age groups: young (average around 15 years), middle-aged (roughly 42), aged (over 55) and long-lived (approximately 80). To avoid experimental bias, donors of different ages were distributed randomly across sequencing lanes. Two additional independent replicas of 1 million unique cDNA reads from the same blood draw were analyzed for two donors (one aged 18 to 30 and one aged 80 or older). Study-wide findings and limitations: Estimates of total diversity based on one million sequenced T cells were regarded as lower bounds and as underestimates. Observed TCR beta diversity per million T cells fell roughly linearly with age, and a significant reduction was already apparent by age about 43. Conclusive comparison of naive and antigen-experienced compartments was prevented by the profiling of bulk unsorted PBMCs. The long-lived group showed more naive CD4+ T cells, fewer expanded clones and increased TCR diversity than the aged group, suggesting age selection. There was a strong correlation between observed TCR beta diversity and the percentage of naive T cells measured by flow cytometry. Because donor CMV infection status was unknown, age-related changes in expanded clonotypes were potentially confounded.

The roughly 39 donors, aged about 6 to 95 years, were systemically healthy Caucasian individuals from Russia. Each donor gave approximately 9.4 milliliters of peripheral blood, drawn into EDTA-treated Vacutainer tubes. PBMCs were isolated by Ficoll-Paque density-gradient centrifugation, with at least 6.5 million obtained per sample. Total RNA, at least 6 micrograms per sample, was extracted from PBMCs with Trizol reagent. For every donor, flow cytometry on a PBMC aliquot measured the percentage of naive CD45RAhigh/CD27high T cells. This TCR came from a man aged 40-49 years in good health. Sequencing was performed on blood.

The DNA reads as follows: TGTGCCAGCAGCCAAGTAGGAACACCCACAGATACGCAGTATTTT. Its protein reads: CASSQVGTPTDTQYF. The chain is encoded by TRBV14 joined to TRBJ2-3, with an unclear D gene assignment. Taken from the germline V gene, the CDR1 and CDR2 loops are SGHDN and FVKESK. The CDR3 sequence holds 15 residues, the cysteine and phenylalanine included. Solely the CDR3 DNA is kept, with 45 bases framed from the first base. Deletion took 1 base off V and 2 bases off J, with a span of 10 bases between the germline ends.